This TCR beta chain was obtained from a study of CD8+ T cells in alopecia areata. The study, taken as a whole, reports: Scalp lesions, especially in alopecia totalis/universalis, had higher clonality than normal scalp.

As concerns this clone: What it recognizes is unknown.

Treatment meaning: oral pan-JAK inhibitor, 5-10 mg twice daily. CDR1 and CDR2 (germline): SGHRS, YFSETQ. V lost 0 bases to trimming and J lost 7 bases, with 14 bases between them. The CDR3 sequence is 14 residues long. RNA extraction was followed by reverse transcription into cDNA, which acted as the sequencing template. TCRdb's table, derived via immunoSEQ multiplex PCR, lists solely in-frame clones and lacks some. This repertoire shows roughly 120,000 clones, 53% found once; its top ten account for roughly 0.5%. This sequence originates from a human donor with alopecia areata. This chain uses TRBV5-1 with TRBJ2-7; D is undetermined. The sequencing here drew on CD4+ T cells sorted from blood, taken at week 4, from a patient treated with tofacitinib. The CDR3 region is CASSLATLREEQYF. Written as DNA, the CDR3 is TGCGCCAGCAGCTTGGCCACTTTGCGAGAAGAGCAGTACTTC.